This TCR beta chain was observed in a study of STAT3 mutations in large granular lymphocyte leukemia. Germline-derived CDR1 and CDR2 are GTSNPN and SVGIG (reference sequence). V lost 2 bases to trimming and J lost 1 base, with 15 bases between them. The CDR3 has 15 amino acids. Study outcomes and limitations: In T-cell large granular lymphocyte leukemia, about half of patients showed multiple immunodominant subclonotypes. After therapy, 6 of 18 patients switched clonotypes, all new clones STAT3 wild type.

Average productive template count per sample was 35,000 to 50,000. This table comes from immunoSEQ multiplex PCR, and its TCRdb copy is limited to in-frame clones, with some not included. The table has about 10,000 clones, 70% to 90% seen once. In the case of this clone: What it binds is unknown.

This TCR was sampled from a man between 60 and 70 years old with T-cell large granular lymphocyte leukemia. Some clones in this sample may be carry-over from other donors' samples. V and J are TRBV30 and TRBJ2-7; no clear D. Sequencing was performed on peripheral blood mononuclear cells. Here the CDR3 reads CAWSPWEIASYEQYF. The DNA of the CDR3 is TGTGCCTGGAGTCCCTGGGAAATTGCTTCCTACGAGCAGTACTTC.